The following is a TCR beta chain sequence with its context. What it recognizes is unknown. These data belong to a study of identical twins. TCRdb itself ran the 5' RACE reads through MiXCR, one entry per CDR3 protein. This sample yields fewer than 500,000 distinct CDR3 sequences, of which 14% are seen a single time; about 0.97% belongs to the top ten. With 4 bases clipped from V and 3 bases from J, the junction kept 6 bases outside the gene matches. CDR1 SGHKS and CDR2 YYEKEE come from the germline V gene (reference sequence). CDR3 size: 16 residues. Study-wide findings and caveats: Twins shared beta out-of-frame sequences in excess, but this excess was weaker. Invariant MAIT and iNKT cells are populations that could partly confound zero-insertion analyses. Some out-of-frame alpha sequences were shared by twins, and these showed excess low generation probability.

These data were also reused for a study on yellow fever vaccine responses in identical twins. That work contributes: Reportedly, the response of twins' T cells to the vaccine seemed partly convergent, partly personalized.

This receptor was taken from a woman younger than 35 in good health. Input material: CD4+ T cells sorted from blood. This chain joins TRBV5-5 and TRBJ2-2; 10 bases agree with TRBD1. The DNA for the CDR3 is TGTGCCAGCAGCCGACGGACAGGGGGGTACACCGGGGAGCTGTTTTTT. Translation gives CASSRRTGGYTGELFF.